This TCR beta chain was observed in a study of cytomegalovirus exposure and HLA in healthy donors. Unrecorded immune exposures were likely, despite nominal health at sampling. V lost 2 bases, J lost 0 bases, and 8 bases lay in between. Germline V lookup: CDR1 MGHRA, CDR2 YSYEKL. There are 15 residues in the CDR3. Primers: 60 Vbeta forward and 13 Jbeta reverse. Assay: immunoSEQ multiplex PCR; the TCRdb copy retains only in-frame clones and omits some. The sample lists a few hundred thousand clones; roughly 80% were seen once. The study, taken as a whole, reports: Among immune exposure information, only CMV serostatus was available.

Comment on this clone: Its specificity is unknown.

Sequences were obtained from PBMCs. This clonotype was sampled from a man aged 35-49 years in good health and CMV-seronegative. V is TRBV4-1 and J is TRBJ2-4; D uncertain. The CDR3 sequence: CASSQRSLAKNIQYF. CDR3 nucleotides: TGCGCCAGCAGCCAACGTTCCCTAGCCAAAAACATTCAGTACTTC.